This T cell receptor (beta chain) was captured in a study of blood T cell repertoires in COVID-19. Profiled with immunoSEQ multiplex PCR; TCRdb holds only in-frame clones, not every one. This table has more than 250,000 clones, 65% to 85% appearing once. Germline V gene lookup returns CDR1 LNHDA and CDR2 SQIVND (reference sequence). V lost 10 bases and J lost 0; bases outside the gene matches: 15. The CDR3 sequence is 17 residues long. This sequence was found in a woman aged 45-60 years with acute or convalescent COVID-19. Source material: peripheral blood. The rearrangement links TRBV19 to TRBJ2-5; TRBD2 aligns across 9 bases. CDR3 in amino acids: CATGGVAGAKYQETQYF. CDR3 DNA: TGTGCCACAGGTGGGGTAGCGGGAGCGAAGTACCAAGAGACCCAGTACTTC.